This TCR beta chain was obtained from a study of cytomegalovirus exposure and HLA in healthy donors. Study results and limitations: For cytomegalovirus status, the classifier reportedly gave diagnoses with high specificity and sensitivity.

PCR was performed using 60 Vbeta and 13 Jbeta primers. Profiling relied on immunoSEQ multiplex PCR, and the TCRdb table lists in-frame clones only, not all of them. The sample has around 200,000 clones; about 88% are singletons. CDR1 and CDR2 (germline): ENHRY, SYGVKD. The CDR3 has 16 residues. With 5 bases clipped from V and 6 bases from J, the junction kept 13 bases outside the gene matches. Note on this clone: Its specificity is unknown.

The sample taken for sequencing was PBMCs. J is TRBJ1-2 and V is TRBV10-3; 9 bases are shared with TRBD1. The origin of this receptor is a woman in her 30s in good health and CMV-seronegative. The CDR3 DNA follows: TGTGCCATCAGTCTACGCCTAGACAGGGGGAATAATGGCTACACCTTC. Amino acids: CAISLRLDRGNNGYTF.